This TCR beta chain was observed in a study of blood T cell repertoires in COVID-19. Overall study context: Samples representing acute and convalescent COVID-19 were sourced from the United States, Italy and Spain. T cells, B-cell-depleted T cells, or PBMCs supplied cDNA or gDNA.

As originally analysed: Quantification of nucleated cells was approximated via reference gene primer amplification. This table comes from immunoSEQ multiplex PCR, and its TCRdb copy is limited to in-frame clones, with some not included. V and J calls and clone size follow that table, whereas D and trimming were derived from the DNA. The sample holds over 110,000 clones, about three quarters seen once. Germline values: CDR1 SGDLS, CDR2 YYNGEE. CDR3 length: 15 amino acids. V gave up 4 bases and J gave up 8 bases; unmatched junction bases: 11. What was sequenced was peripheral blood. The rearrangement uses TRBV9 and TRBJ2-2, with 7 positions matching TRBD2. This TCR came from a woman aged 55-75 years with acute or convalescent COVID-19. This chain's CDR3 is CASSPGTTLLGELFF. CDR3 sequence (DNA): TGTGCCAGCAGCCCAGGGACTACCCTTCTGGGGGAGCTGTTTTTT.